The table lists the clone carrying this TCR beta chain with many counts. These data are taken from a study of quantifying T cell responses using KT2 cells. About the study: Reverse transcription used primers in the TCR alpha and beta constant regions.

An oligo carrying a UMI was ligated to the cDNA 3' end. The first PCR ran 4 to 5 cycles with an equimolar RC1.1 and RC1.2 beta primer mix. TCRdb re-called the UMI-ligation and nested PCR reads through MiXCR, storing one row per CDR3 protein. The table shows about 32,000 distinct CDR3 sequences, with roughly 7.2% occurring only once. The CDR3 is 14 residues long. CDR1 is DFQATT and CDR2 is SNEGSKA in the germline V gene (reference sequence). V was shortened by 1 base and J by 5 bases, with 14 bases between the two germline ends. The sequence came from a human donor. The rearrangement joins TRBV20-1 to TRBJ1-1, with a weak D call TRBD1 (5 bases). The specimen sequenced was PBMCs spiked with cells of the T cell clone KT2. CDR3 sequence reads: CSARVTEMVTEAFF. The CDR3 coding sequence is TGCAGTGCTAGAGTGACAGAAATGGTTACTGAAGCTTTCTTT.